One and the same sample provided the 32 T cell receptor beta chains below, sequenced in a study of identical twins. Each CDR3 protein is one row after TCRdb ran MiXCR on the 5' RACE reads. The sample consists of some 900,000 distinct CDR3 sequences, 9% to 15% of them appearing once. The same sample was also used in a study of yellow fever vaccine responses in identical twins.

Material: PBMCs. These receptors were taken from a woman aged 18-29 years in good health.

The chain combines TRBV28 with TRBJ2-7, with D possibly being TRBD2 (5 bases). With 8 bases removed from V and 1 base from J, the gap between germline ends came to 15 bases. Per the germline V gene, CDR1 is MDHEN and CDR2 is SYDVKM. The CDR3 extends over 14 amino acids. The CDR3 is CASHQGLKSYEQYF. DNA of the CDR3: TGTGCCAGCCACCAAGGACTTAAGTCCTACGAGCAGTACTTC.

The rearrangement joins TRBV29-1 to TRBJ2-3, with TRBD1 matching over 7 bases. Germline V lookup: CDR1 SQVTM, CDR2 ANQGSEA. This CDR3 has 14 amino acids. Unmatched junction bases numbered 7, after V lost 3 bases and J lost 4 bases. This chain's CDR3 is CSVDSGQAPDTQYF. CDR3 sequence (DNA): TGCAGCGTTGACTCTGGACAGGCCCCAGATACGCAGTATTTT.

The chain employs TRBV7-9 and TRBJ2-7; 10 bases align to TRBD1. The CDR3 runs 15 residues. The junction had 6 bases not matched to a gene; V was cut back by 4 bases and J by 3 bases. Germline V gene sequence: CDR1 SEHNR, CDR2 FQNEAQ (reference sequence). CDR3 amino acids: CASSWGQGSNYEQYF. DNA for the CDR3: TGTGCCAGCAGCTGGGGACAGGGGAGTAACTACGAGCAGTACTTC. The variable domain in full, with the rest retrieved from reference TRBV7-9 and TRBJ2-7, is DTGVSQNPRHKITKRGQNVTFRCDPISEHNRLYWYRQTLGQGPEFLTYFQNEAQLEKSRLLSDRFSAERPKGSFSTLEIQRTEQGDSAMYLCASSWGQGSNYEQYFGPGTRLTVT.

The chain is built from TRBV5-1 and TRBJ2-7, with 9 bases matching TRBD1. The CDR3 extends over 16 amino acids. Germline V lookup: CDR1 SGHRS, CDR2 YFSETQ. With 2 bases clipped from V and 1 base from J, the junction kept 7 bases outside the gene matches. The CDR3 here is CASSFNPTGGSYEQYF. The CDR3, as DNA: TGCGCCAGCAGCTTTAATCCGACAGGGGGGTCCTACGAGCAGTACTTC.

This clonotype has at least ten counts. The gene calls are TRBV5-1 and TRBJ2-1; no definite D call. Germline V gene data show CDR1 as SGHRS and CDR2 as YFSETQ. V gave up 0 bases and J gave up 0 bases, with 7 bases separating them. This CDR3 region has 15 residues. The chain's CDR3 is CASSLARNSYNEQFF. As DNA, the CDR3 is TGCGCCAGCAGCTTGGCCAGGAACTCCTACAATGAGCAGTTCTTC.

This clonotype was seen just once. The J gene is TRBJ2-3, the V gene TRBV7-9; D is possibly TRBD1 (6 bases). Trimming removed 5 bases from V and 1 base from J, with 13 bases in between. The CDR3 covers 15 residues. Looked up from germline, CDR1 is SEHNR and CDR2 is FQNEAQ (reference sequence). CDR3 region: CASSHRDTRTDTQYF. DNA of the CDR3: TGTGCCAGCAGCCACCGGGACACCCGCACAGATACGCAGTATTTT.

A few counts support this clonotype. V gene TRBV10-3 combines with J gene TRBJ2-5; 9 nucleotides agree with TRBD2. V lost 3 bases, J lost 2 bases, and 4 bases stayed unmatched. Germline loops: CDR1 ENHRY, CDR2 SYGVKD. The CDR3 contains 15 residues. CDR3 in amino acids: CAISDGGRVQETQYF. The CDR3 nucleotides read TGTGCCATCAGTGACGGCGGGAGGGTTCAAGAGACCCAGTACTTC.

This clonotype was seen repeatedly, ten times or more. The chain recombines TRBV28 with TRBJ2-5; maybe TRBD1 (6 bases). The V and J ends lost 8 bases and 10 bases respectively, with 17 bases between them. The germline gives CDR1 MDHEN, CDR2 SYDVKM. The CDR3 extends over 12 amino acids. CDR3 amino acids: CASRGDKIDQYF. CDR3 bases: TGTGCCAGCCGAGGGGACAAGATTGACCAGTACTTC.

This clonotype was counted only a few times. CDR3 coding DNA: TGCGCCAGCAGCTTGGAGGGGCCAGCAGTGAGCGAGCAGTACGTC. It translates to CASSLEGPAVSEQYV. The chain recombines TRBV5-1 with TRBJ2-7, with D perhaps TRBD1 (5 bases). In germline, CDR1 is SGHRS, CDR2 YFSETQ. The CDR3 covers 15 residues. Trimming stripped 0 bases from V and 6 bases from J, with 16 bases between.

The chain has TRBV27 and TRBJ2-5, with 9 bases that match TRBD2. The J segment lost 1 base and the V segment lost 4 bases, leaving 1 base of the junction unmatched. The length of the CDR3 is 14 residues. In germline, CDR1 is MNHEY, CDR2 SMNVEV (reference sequence). The chain's CDR3 is CASSSSGAQETQYF. The CDR3 region has the DNA TGTGCCAGCAGTTCTAGCGGGGCCCAAGAGACCCAGTACTTC.

In its sample, this clonotype was seen many times. The V gene is TRBV6-5, the J gene TRBJ1-6; D remains ambiguous. The CDR3 has 15 amino acids. Trimming left V 2 bases short and J 9 bases short, with 14 bases between. Germline values: CDR1 MNHEY, CDR2 SVGAGI. As DNA, the CDR3 is TGTGCCAGCAGTTACGATCTAGGGATTGGTTCACCCCTCCACTTT. It yields the protein CASSYDLGIGSPLHF.

At least ten counts were recorded for this clonotype. The CDR3 protein is CASSLGGNYNEQFF. CDR3 sequence (DNA): TGTGCCAGCAGTTTGGGCGGGAACTACAATGAGCAGTTCTTC. This chain joins TRBV12-3 or TRBV12-4 and TRBJ2-1, with a weak D call TRBD2 (6 bases). Trimming cost V 3 bases and J 3 bases, with 9 bases left between them. The CDR3 extends over 14 amino acids.

In this sample, this clonotype turned up a few times. V usage is TRBV20-1 and J usage is TRBJ2-7; no definite D call. In germline, CDR1 is DFQATT, CDR2 SNEGSKA (reference sequence). This CDR3 contains 15 residues. The V gene lost 0 bases and the J gene lost 1 base, with 13 bases spanning the gap. The CDR3 DNA is TGCAGTGCTAGAGATCCCGGTGAATGGTCCTACGAGCAGTACGTC. The encoded protein is CSARDPGEWSYEQYV.

This clonotype was recorded at least ten times. This chain connects TRBV5-1 to TRBJ2-2; a possible D gene is TRBD2 (7 bases). Between the trimmed V and J ends, which lost 1 base and 3 bases, there was a span of 10 bases. The CDR3 has 15 amino acids. Germline CDR1 reads SGHRS; CDR2 reads YFSETQ. CDR3 DNA: TGCGCCAGCAGCTTGTCGGGGGGCCACACCGGGGAGCTGTTTTTT. Its translation: CASSLSGGHTGELFF.

This clonotype was seen repeatedly, ten times or more. The V call is TRBV29-1, the J call TRBJ1-2, with 9 positions matching TRBD1. The junction had 3 bases not matched to a gene; V was cut back by 5 bases and J by 2 bases. CDR1 SQVTM and CDR2 ANQGSEA come from the germline V gene. The CDR3 runs to 13 residues. The CDR3 DNA follows: TGCAGCGTTCCGGGACAGGGAAACTATGGCTACACCTTC. Its translation is CSVPGQGNYGYTF. Filled out from reference TRBV29-1 and TRBJ1-2, the complete variable domain reads SAVISQKPSRDICQRGTSLTIQCQVDSQVTMMFWYRQQPGQSLTLIATANQGSEATYESGFVIDKFPISRPNLTFSTLTVSNMSPEDSSIYLCSVPGQGNYGYTFGSGTRLTVV.

CDR3 DNA sequence: TGTGCCAGCAGTTCGGGTAGCTTATACAATGAGCAGTTCTTC. This encodes CASSSGSLYNEQFF. This chain links TRBV27 with TRBJ2-1; D not resolved. Per the germline V gene, CDR1 is MNHEY and CDR2 is SMNVEV (reference sequence). Trimming took off 4 bases at V and 4 bases at J, with 11 bases between the two ends. The CDR3 extends over 14 amino acids.

This clonotype was counted only a few times. This chain uses TRBV6-1 with TRBJ1-5; D possibly corresponds to TRBD1 (6 bases). The V gene's germline CDR1 is MNHNS and CDR2 SASEGT. The CDR3 length is 17 residues. Trimming left V 1 base short and J 4 bases short, with 17 bases between. The CDR3, as DNA: TGTGCCAGCAGTGAAGAGGAATGGGGGGCTGGGAATCAGCCCCAGCATTTT. Its translation is CASSEEEWGAGNQPQHF.

This clonotype turned up a few times. The rearrangement joins TRBV6-1 to TRBJ2-7, with TRBD1 as a possible D gene (6 bases). The ends were cut back, 2 bases at V and 7 bases at J, with 12 bases in the middle. Germline-derived CDR1 and CDR2 are MNHNS and SASEGT. There are 13 residues in the CDR3. This CDR3 is CASSEYVRGEQYV. CDR3 nucleotide sequence: TGTGCCAGCAGTGAATACGTCAGGGGTGAGCAGTACGTC.

The genes are TRBV5-1 and TRBJ2-5; 10 bases match TRBD1. The CDR3 length is 14 residues. Looked up from germline, CDR1 is SGHRS and CDR2 is YFSETQ. J lost 4 bases, V lost 4 bases, and 4 bases had no gene match. CDR3: CASSDRGQGETQYF. The DNA for the CDR3 is TGCGCCAGCAGCGACAGGGGGCAGGGAGAGACCCAGTACTTC. The entire variable domain, with the rest obtained from reference TRBV5-1 and TRBJ2-5, is as follows: KAGVTQTPRYLIKTRGQQVTLSCSPISGHRSVSWYQQTPGQGLQFLFEYFSETQRNKGNFPGRFSGRQFSNSRSEMNVSTLELGDSALYLCASSDRGQGETQYFGPGTRLLVL.

This chain uses TRBV13 with TRBJ2-7, with 10 nucleotides matching TRBD1. The germline V gene encodes CDR1 PRHDT and CDR2 FYEKMQ (reference sequence). V shed 8 bases and J 5 bases; nucleotides not matched to a gene: 18. CDR3 size: 17 residues. The CDR3 sequence: CASGGGMGQGFGDEQYF. As DNA, the CDR3 is TGTGCCAGCGGAGGAGGGATGGGACAGGGGTTCGGGGACGAGCAGTACTTC.

The chain's CDR3 is CASSSISSNNYGYTF. Here the CDR3 DNA reads TGTGCCAGCAGCTCTATATCGTCTAATAACTATGGCTACACCTTC. The gene calls are TRBV7-8 and TRBJ1-2; no firm D call. This CDR3 has 15 residues. Trimming shortened V by 4 bases and J by 1 base, and 13 bases separated the two germline ends. Germline V gene lookup returns CDR1 SGHVS and CDR2 FQNEAQ.

This chain connects TRBV3-1 to TRBJ2-3; 10 bases agree with TRBD2. CDR3 length: 17 amino acids. Germline V gene lookup returns CDR1 LGHDT and CDR2 YNNKEL (reference sequence). Trimming at V came to 3 bases and at J to 2 bases, leaving 8 bases not matched to a gene. This CDR3 reads CASSQGYSGRLTDTQYF. The DNA for the CDR3 is TGTGCCAGCAGCCAGGGATATAGCGGGAGGCTCACAGATACGCAGTATTTT.

The chain carries TRBV28 and TRBJ2-7; the match to TRBD2 covers 14 bases. Trimming took 2 bases from V and 5 from J; bases not matched to a gene: 5. The germline V gene has CDR1 MDHEN and CDR2 SYDVKM. The CDR3 is made up of 16 amino acids. The chain's CDR3 is CASSLSLTSGRDEQYF. CDR3 nucleotides: TGTGCCAGCAGTTTAAGCCTGACTAGCGGGAGGGACGAGCAGTACTTC.

This chain joins TRBV7-3 and TRBJ2-1, with 8 bases aligning to TRBD2. Per the germline V gene, CDR1 is SGHTA and CDR2 is FQGTGA. The J segment lost 7 bases and the V segment lost 5 bases, leaving 10 bases of the junction unmatched. The CDR3 length is 15 residues. DNA for the CDR3: TGTGCCAGCAGCCCGGGGGGGAGGGCCTTTAATGAGCAGTTCTTC. Amino acids: CASSPGGRAFNEQFF. Full variable domain (outside the CDR3, taken from reference TRBV7-3 and TRBJ2-1): GAGVSQTPSNKVTEKGKYVELRCDPISGHTALYWYRQSLGQGPEFLIYFQGTGAADDSGLPNDRFFAVRPEGSVSTLKIQRTERGDSAVYLCASSPGGRAFNEQFFGPGTRLTVL.

This clonotype was picked up many times. Germline is not matched at one junction end, which may reflect a read error. The rearrangement links TRBV12-3 or TRBV12-4 to TRBJ2-1; a possible D gene is TRBD1 (7 bases). This CDR3 region has 16 residues. The DNA for the CDR3 is TGTGCCAGCAGCCTAGGACAGGAGGAGATGCGGGACTTTCTTCCCTTC. This translates into CASSLGQEEMRDFLPF.

V gene TRBV7-9 combines with J gene TRBJ1-2; D gene uncertain. CDR3 length equals 14 residues. Germline V lookup: CDR1 SEHNR, CDR2 FQNEAQ (reference sequence). The V end lost 5 bases, the J end lost 1 base, and 11 bases lay between the germline ends. CDR3 bases: TGTGCCAGCAGCCTGCGACACCTTAACTATGGCTACACCTTC. Translation: CASSLRHLNYGYTF.

The chain couples TRBV15 to TRBJ1-4; TRBD1 aligns across 7 bases. Trimming at V came to 0 bases and at J to 3 bases, leaving 4 bases not matched to a gene. Germline V gene lookup returns CDR1 LNHNV and CDR2 YYDKDF (reference sequence). This CDR3 has 16 amino acids. In nucleotides, the CDR3 is TGTGCCACCAGCAGAGAAAAAGGACAGGCTAATGAAAAACTGTTTTTT. This codes for CATSREKGQANEKLFF.

The J gene is TRBJ2-5, the V gene TRBV7-8, with unresolved D. V gave up 2 bases and J gave up 0 bases, with 7 bases separating them. CDR1 SGHVS and CDR2 FQNEAQ come from the germline V gene. The CDR3 has 14 amino acids. The CDR3 here is CASSLNYYQETQYF. In nucleotides, the CDR3 is TGTGCCAGCAGCTTAAACTACTACCAAGAGACCCAGTACTTC.

This clonotype appeared a few times. This sequence joins TRBV29-1 and TRBJ1-5, with D hard to call. CDR3 length: 13 amino acids. Trimming pared 4 bases from V and 3 bases from J, leaving 10 bases between. Germline V gene lookup returns CDR1 SQVTM and CDR2 ANQGSEA. The CDR3 region has the DNA TGCAGCGTTGGGGGTACAGACAATCAGCCCCAGCATTTT. This gives the protein CSVGGTDNQPQHF.

This clonotype was detected a few times. The chain combines TRBV7-9 with TRBJ2-7; D may correspond to TRBD1 or TRBD2 (7 bases each). Germline V CDR1 and CDR2: SEHNR, FQNEAQ (reference sequence). The CDR3 totals 13 residues. V dropped 8 bases and J dropped 6 bases, with 17 bases sitting between them. CDR3 bases: TGTGCCAGCGGGCGACAGGGAGGGGGCGAGCAGTACTTC. As protein: CASGRQGGGEQYF.

The chain employs TRBV19 and TRBJ1-5; 7 bases map to TRBD1. Germline-derived CDR1 and CDR2 are LNHDA and SQIVND (reference sequence). This CDR3 spans 15 amino acids. With V trimmed by 7 bases and J by 3 bases, 9 bases remained unmatched. The CDR3 bases are TGTGCCAGTACCCAAGGACAGGAGATCAATCAGCCCCAGCATTTT. This codes for CASTQGQEINQPQHF.

The chain recombines TRBV6-5 with TRBJ1-2, with D tentatively TRBD1 (6 bases). The CDR3 loop spans 15 amino acids. V was trimmed by 0 bases and J by 6 bases, leaving 14 bases between them. Per germline, CDR1 MNHEY and CDR2 SVGAGI. CDR3 nucleotide sequence: TGTGCCAGCAGTTACTCTGGGGGCGGAACTGATGGCTACACCTTC. Its protein product is CASSYSGGGTDGYTF.